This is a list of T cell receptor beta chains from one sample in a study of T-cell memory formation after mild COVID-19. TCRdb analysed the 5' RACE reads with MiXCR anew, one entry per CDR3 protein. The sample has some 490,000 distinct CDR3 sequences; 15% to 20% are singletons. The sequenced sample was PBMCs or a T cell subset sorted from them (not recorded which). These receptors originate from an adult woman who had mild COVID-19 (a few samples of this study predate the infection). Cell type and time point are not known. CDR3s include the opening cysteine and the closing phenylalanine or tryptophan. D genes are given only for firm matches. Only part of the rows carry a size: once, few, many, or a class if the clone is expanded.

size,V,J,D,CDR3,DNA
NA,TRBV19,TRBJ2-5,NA,CASSRMTAQETQYF,TGTGCCAGTAGTAGAATGACAGCCCAAGAGACCCAGTACTTC
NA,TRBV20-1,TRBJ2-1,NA,CSARVDSAYNEQFF,TGCAGTGCTAGGGTGGACAGCGCCTACAATGAGCAGTTCTTC
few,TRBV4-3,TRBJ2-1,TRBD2,CASSWLAGEGNEQFF,TGCGCCAGCAGCTGGCTAGCGGGAGAGGGCAATGAGCAGTTCTTC
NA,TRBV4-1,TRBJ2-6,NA,CASSQGYFGANVLTF,TGCGCCAGCAGCCAAGGATACTTTGGGGCCAACGTCCTGACTTTC
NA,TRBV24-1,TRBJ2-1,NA,CATSALNEQFF,TGTGCCACCAGTGCTTTAAATGAGCAGTTCTTC
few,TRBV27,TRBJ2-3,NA,CASSWGATQYF,TGTGCCAGCAGCTGGGGGGCTACGCAGTATTTT
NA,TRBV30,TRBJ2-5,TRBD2,CAWSKRNPGLVETQYF,TGTGCCTGGAGCAAACGTAACCCGGGACTAGTGGAGACCCAGTACTTC
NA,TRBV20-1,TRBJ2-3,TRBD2,CSARGLERGGTDTQYF,TGCAGTGCTAGGGGATTAGAGCGGGGGGGCACAGATACGCAGTATTTT
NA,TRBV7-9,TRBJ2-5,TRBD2,CAIGLTSGPRDAQYF,TGTGCCATCGGGTTGACTAGCGGACCAAGAGACGCCCAGTACTTC
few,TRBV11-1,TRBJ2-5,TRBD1,CASSPDRGRETQYF,TGTGCCAGCAGCCCGGACAGGGGGCGTGAGACCCAGTACTTC
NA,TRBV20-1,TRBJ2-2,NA,CSAPVLSGELFF,TGCAGTGCGCCCGTTCTGTCCGGGGAGCTGTTTTTT
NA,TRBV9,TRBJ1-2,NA,CASSVEPKSSGGYGYTF,TGTGCCAGCAGCGTAGAGCCCAAGTCGTCCGGCGGGTATGGCTACACCTTC
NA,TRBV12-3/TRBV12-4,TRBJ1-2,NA,CASSSEAGFYGYTF,TGTGCCAGCAGTTCCGAAGCCGGGTTTTATGGCTACACCTTC
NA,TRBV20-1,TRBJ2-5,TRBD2,CSARLAAKETQYF,TGCAGTGCTAGACTAGCGGCTAAGGAGACCCAGTACTTC
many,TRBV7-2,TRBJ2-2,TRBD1,CASSLTGANTGELFF,TGTGCCAGCAGCTTGACAGGGGCGAACACCGGGGAGCTGTTTTTT
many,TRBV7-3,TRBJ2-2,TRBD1,CASSPRGGNTGELFF,TGTGCCAGCAGCCCTAGAGGGGGCAACACCGGGGAGCTGTTTTTT
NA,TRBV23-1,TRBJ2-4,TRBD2,CASSQWARGEKPVAKNIQYF,TGCGCCAGCAGTCAATGGGCCCGGGGGGAAAAGCCCGTAGCCAAAAACATTCAGTACTTC
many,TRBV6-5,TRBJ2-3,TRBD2,CASSQPGLVADTQYF,TGTGCCAGCAGTCAACCGGGACTAGTGGCAGATACGCAGTATTTT
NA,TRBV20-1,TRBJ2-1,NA,CSARDRTTQRAEQFF,TGCAGTGCTAGAGATAGGACTACCCAGCGGGCTGAGCAGTTCTTC
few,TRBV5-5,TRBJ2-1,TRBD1,CASSWDREYEQFF,TGTGCCAGCAGCTGGGACAGGGAGTACGAGCAGTTCTTC
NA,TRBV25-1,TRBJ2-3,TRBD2,CASSPQGRGSPTDTQYF,TGTGCCAGCAGCCCCCAAGGACGCGGGAGTCCCACAGATACGCAGTATTTT
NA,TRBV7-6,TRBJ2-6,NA,CASRKLEANVLTF,TGTGCCAGCCGAAAGCTGGAGGCCAACGTCCTGACTTTC
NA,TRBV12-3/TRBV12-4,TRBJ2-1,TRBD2,CASSPSGRTDNEQFF,TGTGCCAGCAGTCCTAGCGGGAGGACCGACAATGAGCAGTTCTTC
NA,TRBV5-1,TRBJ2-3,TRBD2,CASSPGAGADTQYF,TGCGCCAGCAGCCCGGGAGCGGGGGCAGATACGCAGTATTTT
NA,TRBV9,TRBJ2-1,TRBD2,CASRDGNSGGPGLQFF,TGTGCCAGCAGGGATGGGAACAGCGGGGGCCCCGGCCTTCAGTTCTTC
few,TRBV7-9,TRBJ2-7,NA,CASSLAGPAYEQYF,TGTGCCAGCAGCTTAGCAGGACCGGCCTACGAGCAGTACTTC
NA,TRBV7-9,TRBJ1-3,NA,CASRSGQRDLGNTIYF,TGTGCCAGCAGATCCGGACAGAGGGACCTAGGAAACACCATATATTTT
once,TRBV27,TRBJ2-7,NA,CASNGGGRGHEQYF,TGTGCCAGCAACGGGGGAGGCAGGGGACACGAGCAGTACTTC
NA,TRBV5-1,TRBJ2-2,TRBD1,CASSVGTATGELFF,TGCGCCAGCAGCGTAGGGACAGCGACAGGGGAGCTGTTTTTT
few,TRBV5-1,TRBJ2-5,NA,CASSTQGRRETQYF,TGCGCCAGCAGTACTCAGGGGAGGAGGGAGACCCAGTACTTC
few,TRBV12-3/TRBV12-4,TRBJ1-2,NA,CATAAYYGYTF,TGTGCCACCGCTGCGTACTATGGCTACACCTTC
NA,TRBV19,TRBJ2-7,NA,CATSGQDPYEQYF,TGTGCCACCTCCGGGCAGGACCCCTACGAGCAGTACTTC
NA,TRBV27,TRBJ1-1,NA,CASRLEWNTEAFF,TGTGCCAGCAGACTGGAATGGAACACTGAAGCTTTCTTT
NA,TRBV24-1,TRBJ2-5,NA,CATSDNTEANQETQYF,TGTGCCACCAGTGACAATACCGAAGCCAACCAAGAGACCCAGTACTTC
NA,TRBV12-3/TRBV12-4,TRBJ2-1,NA,CASSWTASSYNEQFF,TGTGCCAGCAGTTGGACAGCCAGCTCCTACAATGAGCAGTTCTTC
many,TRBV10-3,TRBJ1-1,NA,CAIRLTGNTEAFF,TGTGCCATCAGGCTTACAGGCAACACTGAAGCTTTCTTT
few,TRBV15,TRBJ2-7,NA,CATSRDHPVLGDEQYF,TGTGCCACCAGCAGAGATCACCCGGTACTAGGGGACGAGCAGTACTTC
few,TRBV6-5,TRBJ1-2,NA,CASSEDRGGYTF,TGTGCCAGCAGTGAGGACCGCGGGGGCTACACCTTC
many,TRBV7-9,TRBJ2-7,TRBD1,CASRTTGVYEQYF,TGTGCCAGCAGAACCACAGGGGTCTACGAGCAGTACTTC
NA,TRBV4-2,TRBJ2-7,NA,CASSQGRTYEQYF,TGTGCCAGCAGCCAAGGGCGGACCTACGAGCAGTACTTC
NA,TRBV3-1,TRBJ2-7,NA,CASSQLPTGSYEQYF,TGTGCCAGCAGCCAACTTCCAACAGGCTCCTACGAGCAGTACTTC
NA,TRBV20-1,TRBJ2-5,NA,CSARTFDSPRTQYF,TGCAGTGCTAGAACATTTGACAGCCCCAGGACCCAGTACTTC
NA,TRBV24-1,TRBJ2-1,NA,CATSDPASTMTQFF,TGTGCCACCAGTGACCCAGCCAGTACAATGACGCAGTTCTTC
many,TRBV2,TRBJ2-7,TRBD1,CASSSDRGLYEQYF,TGTGCCAGCAGTTCGGACAGGGGGTTGTACGAGCAGTACTTC
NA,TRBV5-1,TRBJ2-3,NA,CASSLSQGLTDTQYF,TGCGCCAGCAGCTTGTCCCAGGGCCTCACAGATACGCAGTATTTT
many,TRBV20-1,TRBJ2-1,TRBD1,CSARQTGGSSYNEQFF,TGCAGTGCTAGGCAAACAGGGGGAAGCTCCTACAATGAGCAGTTCTTC
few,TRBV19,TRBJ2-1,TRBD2,CASSPTSGRPSSYNEQFF,TGTGCCAGTAGTCCGACTAGCGGGAGGCCGAGCTCCTACAATGAGCAGTTCTTC
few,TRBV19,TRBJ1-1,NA,CASSMGGTEAFF,TGTGCCAGTAGTATGGGTGGGACTGAAGCTTTCTTT
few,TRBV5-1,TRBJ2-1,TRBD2,CASSLAPGLAGAQYPSEQFF,TGCGCCAGCAGCTTGGCCCCGGGACTAGCGGGGGCCCAATACCCCAGTGAGCAGTTCTTC
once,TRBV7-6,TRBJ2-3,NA,CASSWDPLSGISTDTQYF,TGTGCCAGCAGCTGGGACCCACTAAGTGGGATTAGCACAGATACGCAGTATTTT
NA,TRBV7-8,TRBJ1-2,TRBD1,CASSSGQFDYGYTF,TGTGCCAGCAGCTCGGGACAGTTTGACTATGGCTACACCTTC
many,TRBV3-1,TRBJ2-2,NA,CASSQGTRAGELFF,TGTGCCAGCAGCCAAGGGACCCGTGCCGGGGAGCTGTTTTTT
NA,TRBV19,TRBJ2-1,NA,CASSTDRNEQFF,TGTGCCAGTAGCACTGACCGGAATGAGCAGTTCTTC
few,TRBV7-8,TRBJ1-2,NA,CASSLAGRAVISYGYTF,TGTGCCAGCAGCTTAGCCGGCAGGGCGGTGATTAGCTATGGCTACACCTTC
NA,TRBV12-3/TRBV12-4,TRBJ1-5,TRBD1,CASSLAGAGGGQPQHF,TGTGCCAGCAGTTTGGCCGGGGCAGGGGGCGGACAGCCCCAGCATTTT
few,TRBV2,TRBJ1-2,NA,CASKGAYRAHSYGYTF,TGTGCCAGCAAAGGGGCTTACAGGGCTCACAGCTATGGCTACACCTTC
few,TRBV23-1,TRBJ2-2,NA,CASRGHNTGELFF,TGCGCCAGCAGGGGACATAACACCGGGGAGCTGTTTTTT
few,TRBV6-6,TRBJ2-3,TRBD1,CASRTGGGTDTQYF,TGTGCCAGCAGGACAGGGGGCGGGACAGATACGCAGTATTTT
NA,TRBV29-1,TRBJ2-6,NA,CSVEVFRGSGANVLTF,TGCAGCGTTGAAGTGTTTCGGGGCTCTGGGGCCAACGTCCTGACTTTC